This passage covers 6 T cell receptor beta chains from one sample sequenced in a study of technical replicates of blood from a handful of donors. The assay was immunoSEQ multiplex PCR, and TCRdb's table has in-frame clones only and misses some. The sample consists of some 13,000 clones, under 85% of them appearing once. The sequenced material came from PBMCs. The receptor source for this set is a human donor in good health.

The J gene is TRBJ1-4, the V gene TRBV18; TRBD1 matches at 7 bases. The V gene's germline CDR1 is KGHSH and CDR2 LQKENI. This CDR3 has 15 amino acids. The J segment lost 4 bases and the V segment lost 6 bases, leaving 8 bases of the junction unmatched. This chain's CDR3 is CASSRTGQNNEKLFF. The CDR3 DNA follows: TGTGCCAGCTCTCGGACGGGACAGAATAATGAAAAACTGTTTTTT.

V is TRBV4-1 and J is TRBJ2-3, with unresolved D. Trimming left V 1 base short and J 2 bases short, with 22 bases between. CDR1 and CDR2 from the germline V gene are MGHRA and YSYEKL. The CDR3 runs to 19 residues. The CDR3 sequence is CASSQGIIWFPTNTDTQYF. In DNA, the CDR3 is TGCGCCAGCAGCCAAGGAATCATCTGGTTTCCCACAAACACAGATACGCAGTATTTT.

This chain uses TRBV25-1 with TRBJ1-6, with no clear D. The germline CDR1 and CDR2 sequences are MGHDK and SYGVNS. V gave up 3 bases and J gave up 3 bases, with 3 bases separating them. The CDR3 sequence is 13 residues long. In DNA, the CDR3 is TGTGCCAGCAGTGACCGCTATAATTCACCCCTCCACTTT. Translation: CASSDRYNSPLHF.

CDR3 nucleotide sequence: TGTGCCTGGAGTGGGGGACAGGGAATGAACACTGAAGCTTTCTTT. It encodes CAWSGGQGMNTEAFF. This chain uses TRBV30 with TRBJ1-1; 9 bases are a match to TRBD1. With 1 base clipped from V and 0 bases from J, the junction kept 3 bases outside the gene matches. The CDR3 extends over 15 amino acids. Germline-derived CDR1 and CDR2 are GTSNPN and SVGIG (reference sequence).

There are a few counts of this clone. The junction departs from the called germline gene at one end, perhaps through a read error. The rearrangement joins TRBV30 to TRBJ1-5, with TRBD1 identical over 8 bases. The germline V gene encodes CDR1 GTSNPN and CDR2 SVGIG (reference sequence). The CDR3 sequence is 14 residues long. The CDR3 loop reads CAWSRSGGNQPQHF. The CDR3 region has the DNA TGTGCCTGGAGTCGGTCAGGGGGCAACCAGCCCCAGCATTTT.

The chain joins TRBV7-6 to TRBJ2-5; D might be TRBD1 (5 bases). Trimming pared 4 bases from V and 5 bases from J, leaving 11 bases between. CDR1 and CDR2 from the germline V gene are SGHVS and FNYEAQ. This CDR3 spans 13 amino acids. CDR3 in DNA: TGTGCCAGCAGCTACGGACATCGGGAGACCCAGTACTTC. This codes for CASSYGHRETQYF.